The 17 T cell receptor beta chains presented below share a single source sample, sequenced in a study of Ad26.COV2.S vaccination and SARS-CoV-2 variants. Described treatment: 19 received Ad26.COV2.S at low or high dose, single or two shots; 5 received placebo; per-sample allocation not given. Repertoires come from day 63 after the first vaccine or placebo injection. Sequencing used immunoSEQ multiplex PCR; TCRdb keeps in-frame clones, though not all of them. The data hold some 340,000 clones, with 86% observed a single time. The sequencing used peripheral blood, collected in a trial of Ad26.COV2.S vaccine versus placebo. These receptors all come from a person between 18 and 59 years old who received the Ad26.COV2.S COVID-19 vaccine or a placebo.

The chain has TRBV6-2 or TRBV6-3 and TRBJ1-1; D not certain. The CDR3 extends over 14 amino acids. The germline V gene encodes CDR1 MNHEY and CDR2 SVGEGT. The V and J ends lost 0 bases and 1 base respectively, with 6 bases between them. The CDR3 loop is CASSYSRQNTEAFF. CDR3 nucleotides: TGTGCCAGCAGTTACTCTAGACAGAACACTGAAGCTTTCTTT.

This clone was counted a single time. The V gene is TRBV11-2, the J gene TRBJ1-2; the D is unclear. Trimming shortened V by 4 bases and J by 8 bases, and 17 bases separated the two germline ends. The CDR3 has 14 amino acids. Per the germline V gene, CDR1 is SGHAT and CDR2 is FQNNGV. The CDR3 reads CASSYNRAEGGYTF. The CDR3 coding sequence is TGTGCCAGCAGCTATAACCGGGCGGAGGGCGGCTACACCTTC.

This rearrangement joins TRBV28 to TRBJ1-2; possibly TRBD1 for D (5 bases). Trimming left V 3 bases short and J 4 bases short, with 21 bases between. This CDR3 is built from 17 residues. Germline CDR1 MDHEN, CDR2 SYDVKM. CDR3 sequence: CASSFLNLIKGSYGYTF. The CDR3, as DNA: TGTGCCAGCAGTTTCCTCAACCTGATAAAGGGGAGCTATGGCTACACCTTC.

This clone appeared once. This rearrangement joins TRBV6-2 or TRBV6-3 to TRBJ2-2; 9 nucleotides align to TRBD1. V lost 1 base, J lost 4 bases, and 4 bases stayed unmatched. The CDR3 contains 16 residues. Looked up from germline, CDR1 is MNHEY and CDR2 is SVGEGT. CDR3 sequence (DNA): TGTGCCAGCAGTTACTTTGGACAGGGGATCACCGGGGAGCTGTTTTTT. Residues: CASSYFGQGITGELFF.

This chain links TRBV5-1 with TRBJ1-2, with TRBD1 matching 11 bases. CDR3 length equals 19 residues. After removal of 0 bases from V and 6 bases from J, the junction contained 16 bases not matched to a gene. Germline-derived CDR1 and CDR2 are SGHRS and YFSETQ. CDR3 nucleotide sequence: TGCGCCAGCAGCTTGGCCCTTGAGGACAGGGGGCGCAATCGTCATGGCTACACCTTC. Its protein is CASSLALEDRGRNRHGYTF.

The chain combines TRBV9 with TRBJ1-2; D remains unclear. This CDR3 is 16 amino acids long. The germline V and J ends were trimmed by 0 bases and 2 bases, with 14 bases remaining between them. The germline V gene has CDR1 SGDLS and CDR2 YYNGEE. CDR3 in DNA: TGTGCCAGCAGCGTAGCTGAAGAGGGTAGAAACTATGGCTACACCTTC. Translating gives CASSVAEEGRNYGYTF.

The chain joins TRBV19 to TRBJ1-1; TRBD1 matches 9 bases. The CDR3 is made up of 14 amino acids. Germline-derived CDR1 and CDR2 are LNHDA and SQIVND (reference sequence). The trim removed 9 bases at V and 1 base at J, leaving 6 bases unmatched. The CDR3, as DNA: TGTGCCAGCCTTAACAGGGGGCGGAACACTGAAGCTTTCTTT. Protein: CASLNRGRNTEAFF.

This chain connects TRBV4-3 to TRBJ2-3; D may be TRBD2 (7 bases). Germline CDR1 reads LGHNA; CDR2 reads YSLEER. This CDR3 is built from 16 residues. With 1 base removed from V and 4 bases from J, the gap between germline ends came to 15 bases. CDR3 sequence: CASSQAGGDRSDTQYF. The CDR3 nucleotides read TGCGCCAGCAGCCAAGCGGGGGGCGACAGGTCAGATACGCAGTATTTT.

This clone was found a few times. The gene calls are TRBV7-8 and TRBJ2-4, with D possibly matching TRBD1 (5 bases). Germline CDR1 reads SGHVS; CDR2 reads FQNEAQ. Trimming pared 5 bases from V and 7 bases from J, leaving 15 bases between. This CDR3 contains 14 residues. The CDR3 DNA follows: TGTGCCAGCAGCACCCTAAGGGGTAGGAACATTCAGTACTTC. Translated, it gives CASSTLRGRNIQYF.

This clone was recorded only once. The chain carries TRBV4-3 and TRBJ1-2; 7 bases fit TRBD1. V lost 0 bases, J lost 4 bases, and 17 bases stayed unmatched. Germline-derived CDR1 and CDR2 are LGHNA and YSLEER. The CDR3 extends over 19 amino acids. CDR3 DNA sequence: TGCGCCAGCAGCCAAGAGCCCCCCTCGACAGGGCCATCCTCCTATGGCTACACCTTC. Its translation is CASSQEPPSTGPSSYGYTF.

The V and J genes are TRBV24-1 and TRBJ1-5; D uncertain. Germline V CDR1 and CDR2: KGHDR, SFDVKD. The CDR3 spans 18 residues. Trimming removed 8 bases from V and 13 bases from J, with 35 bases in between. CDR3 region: CATNMIFRGMTNQRNQHF. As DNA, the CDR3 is TGTGCCACCAACATGATTTTTCGGGGAATGACTAATCAGCGGAATCAGCATTTT.

The CDR3 protein is CAISELQGAGYTF. The CDR3 nucleotides are TGTGCCATCAGTGAACTACAGGGAGCTGGCTACACCTTC. The V and J genes are TRBV10-3 and TRBJ1-2; maybe TRBD1 (6 bases). V lost 3 bases and J lost 7, with 12 bases in between. The CDR3 spans 13 residues. Looked up from germline, CDR1 is ENHRY and CDR2 is SYGVKD.

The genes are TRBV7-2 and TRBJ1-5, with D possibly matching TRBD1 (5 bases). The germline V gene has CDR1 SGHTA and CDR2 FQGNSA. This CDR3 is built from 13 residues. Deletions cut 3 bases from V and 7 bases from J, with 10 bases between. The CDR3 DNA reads TGTGCCAGCAGCTTGAGGGGCGGACAGCCCCAGCATTTT. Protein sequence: CASSLRGGQPQHF. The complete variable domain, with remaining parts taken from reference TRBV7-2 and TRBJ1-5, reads GAGVSQSPSNKVTEKGKDVELRCDPISGHTALYWYRQSLGQGLEFLIYFQGNSAPDKSGLPSDRFSAERTGGSVSTLTIQRTQQEDSAVYLCASSLRGGQPQHFGDGTRLSIL.

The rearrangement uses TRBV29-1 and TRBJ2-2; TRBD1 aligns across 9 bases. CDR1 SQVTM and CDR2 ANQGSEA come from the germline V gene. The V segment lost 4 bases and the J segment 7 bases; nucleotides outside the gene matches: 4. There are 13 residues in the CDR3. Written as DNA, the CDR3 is TGCAGCGTTGGGGGACAGGGCAACGGGGAGCTGTTTTTT. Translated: CSVGGQGNGELFF.

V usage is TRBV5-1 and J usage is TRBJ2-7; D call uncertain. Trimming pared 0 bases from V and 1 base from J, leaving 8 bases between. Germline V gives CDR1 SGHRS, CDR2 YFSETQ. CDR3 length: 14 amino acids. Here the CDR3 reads CASSLGAGSYEQYF. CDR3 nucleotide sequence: TGCGCCAGCAGCTTGGGGGCAGGTTCCTACGAGCAGTACTTC.

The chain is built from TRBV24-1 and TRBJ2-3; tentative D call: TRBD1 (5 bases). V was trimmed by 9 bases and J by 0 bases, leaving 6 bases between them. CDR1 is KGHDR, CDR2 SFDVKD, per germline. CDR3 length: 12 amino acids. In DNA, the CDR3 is TGTGCCACCCAGGGTAGCACAGATACGCAGTATTTT. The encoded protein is CATQGSTDTQYF.

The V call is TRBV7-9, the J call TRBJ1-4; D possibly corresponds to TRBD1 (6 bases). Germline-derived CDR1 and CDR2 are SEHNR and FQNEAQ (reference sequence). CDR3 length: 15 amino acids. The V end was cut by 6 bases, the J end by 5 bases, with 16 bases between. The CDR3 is CASSSDRRTNEKLFF. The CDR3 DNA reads TGTGCCAGCAGTTCTGACAGGCGGACGAATGAAAAACTGTTTTTT.